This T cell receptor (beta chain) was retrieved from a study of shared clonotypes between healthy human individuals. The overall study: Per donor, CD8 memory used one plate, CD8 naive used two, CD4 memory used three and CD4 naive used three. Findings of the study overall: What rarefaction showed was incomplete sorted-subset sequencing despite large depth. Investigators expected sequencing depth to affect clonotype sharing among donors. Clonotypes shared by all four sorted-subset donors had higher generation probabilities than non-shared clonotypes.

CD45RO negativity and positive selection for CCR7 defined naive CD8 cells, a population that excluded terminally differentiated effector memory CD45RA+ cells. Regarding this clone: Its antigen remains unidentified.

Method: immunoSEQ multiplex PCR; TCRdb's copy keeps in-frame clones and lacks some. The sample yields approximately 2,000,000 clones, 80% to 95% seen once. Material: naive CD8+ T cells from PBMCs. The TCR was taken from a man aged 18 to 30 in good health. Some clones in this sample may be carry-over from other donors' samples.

The CDR3 protein is CASSLIGGRVDEQYF. In DNA form, the CDR3 reads TGTGCCAGCAGCTTGATCGGCGGGAGGGTGGACGAGCAGTACTTC. The chain uses TRBV5-4 and TRBJ2-7; 9 positions match TRBD2. Trimming removed 1 base from V and 5 bases from J; junction bases left unmatched: 7. Germline V CDR1 and CDR2: SGHNT, YYREEE (reference sequence). CDR3 length: 15 residues. The complete variable domain, with remaining parts taken from reference TRBV5-4 and TRBJ2-7, reads ETGVTQSPTHLIKTRGQQVTLRCSSQSGHNTVSWYQQALGQGPQFIFQYYREEENGRGNFPPRFSGLQFPNYSSELNVNALELDDSALYLCASSLIGGRVDEQYFGPGTRLTVT.